Presented here are 26 T cell receptor beta chains from one specimen sequenced in a study of metastatic and nonmetastatic thyroid tumors. All patients were treatment-naive before thyroid surgery. TCRdb reassembled clones from the PCR reads with MiXCR. The table lists tens of thousands of clones, roughly 13% of them singletons. Sequencing used blood. The receptors originated from a female donor with papillary thyroid cancer or a benign thyroid nodule (not recorded which). Some clones in this sample may be carry-over from other donors' samples.

This clone was seen ten or more times. V usage is TRBV14 and J usage is TRBJ2-5; D gene uncertain. The CDR3 is 14 residues long. V gave up 2 bases and J gave up 4 bases, with 11 bases separating them. CDR1 is SGHDN and CDR2 is FVKESK in the germline V gene. CDR3 in DNA: TGTGCCAGCAGCCAATCTCCGACCCGAGAGACCCAGTACTTC. Its translation: CASSQSPTRETQYF.

This chain joins TRBV6-1 and TRBJ2-2, with 8 bases aligning to TRBD2. The CDR3 extends over 13 amino acids. Germline CDR1 is MNHNS and CDR2 is SASEGT. J gave up 6 bases and V 8 bases, and 5 bases lay outside the gene matches. The CDR3 protein is CASLREGSGELFF. In nucleotides, the CDR3 is TGTGCCAGCCTCCGGGAGGGATCCGGGGAGCTGTTTTTT.

This clone occurred many times. The V gene is TRBV6-5, the J gene TRBJ1-2, with 8 bases matching TRBD1. Germline CDR1 is MNHEY and CDR2 is SVGAGI. The CDR3 contains 14 residues. V was clipped by 2 bases and J by 6 bases; unmatched bases: 5. CDR3 nucleotides: TGTGCCAGCAGTTACGGACAGGGACTACATGGCTACACCTTC. Translating it yields CASSYGQGLHGYTF.

This clone was seen many times. CDR3 residues: CATFPERLTNYGYTF. The CDR3 bases are TGTGCCACCTTTCCCGAACGCCTTACTAACTATGGCTACACCTTC. V is TRBV28 and J is TRBJ1-2; no definite D call. The CDR3 length is 15 residues. V was cut by 10 bases and J by 0 bases, with 18 bases left in between. Per germline, CDR1 MDHEN and CDR2 SYDVKM.

This clone is deemed medium-sized. Compared with germline, one end of the junction differs, possibly owing to a read error. V and J are TRBV6-1 and TRBJ2-1, with TRBD2 identical over 10 bases. The germline CDR1 and CDR2 sequences are MNHNS and SASEGT. This CDR3 contains 12 residues. This CDR3 is CASSDTSGIKIF. The CDR3 DNA reads as TGTGCCAGCAGTGACACTAGCGGGATTAAAATCTTC.

A few counts support this clone. The chain employs TRBV27 and TRBJ2-7; the D gene could be TRBD1 or TRBD2 (6 bases each). Deletions cut 2 bases from V and 3 bases from J, with 8 bases between. The CDR3 covers 13 residues. The germline V gene encodes CDR1 MNHEY and CDR2 SMNVEV (reference sequence). The CDR3 loop reads CASSLEGGYEQYF. The CDR3, as DNA: TGTGCCAGCAGTTTAGAGGGGGGCTACGAGCAGTACTTC.

The sample holds many counts of this clone. The CDR3 nucleotides are TGCGCCAGCAGCCCGGGGTCGGGGGCCCTGTACAATGAGCAGTTCTTC. It codes for CASSPGSGALYNEQFF. J is TRBJ2-1 and V is TRBV5-1; the D call may be TRBD1 or TRBD2 (6 bases each). V was shortened by 4 bases and J by 4 bases, with 18 bases between the two germline ends. The germline V gene encodes CDR1 SGHRS and CDR2 YFSETQ. The CDR3 spans 16 residues.

This clone occurred many times. V is TRBV30 and J is TRBJ2-3; D may be TRBD1 or TRBD2 (6 bases each). Germline V CDR1 and CDR2: GTSNPN, SVGIG (reference sequence). V lost 0 bases and J 0 bases, leaving 7 bases between the germline ends. The CDR3 is 14 amino acids. CDR3 amino acids: CAWSVGGSTDTQYF. CDR3 coding DNA: TGTGCCTGGAGTGTAGGGGGGAGCACAGATACGCAGTATTTT.

This clone appeared many times. A much larger clone sits a single nucleotide away, making a read error possible. V and J are TRBV20-1 and TRBJ2-7; TRBD2 matches 12 bases. Germline values: CDR1 DFQATT, CDR2 SNEGSKA (reference sequence). The CDR3 is 15 amino acids. DNA for the CDR3: TGCAGCCGACGGGTGCTAGCGGGAGGGCCCCACGAGCAGTACTTC. Amino acid sequence: CSRRVLAGGPHEQYF.

This clone was seen at least ten times. V gene TRBV9 combines with J gene TRBJ2-7, with unresolved D. The V and J ends lost 4 bases and 1 base respectively, with 15 bases between them. This CDR3 has 15 amino acids. The V gene's germline CDR1 is SGDLS and CDR2 YYNGEE. CDR3 sequence: CASSRLPELSYEQYF. Written as DNA, the CDR3 is TGTGCCAGCAGCCGTCTTCCGGAGCTGTCCTACGAGCAGTACTTC.

This clone came up many times. CDR3 nucleotides: TGTGCCAGCAGCATCGCAAGGACTTCTCTCGAGCAGTACTTC. It yields the protein CASSIARTSLEQYF. The chain employs TRBV7-8 and TRBJ2-7; D may be TRBD2 (5 bases). The CDR3 runs 14 residues. Between the trimmed V and J ends, which lost 5 bases and 6 bases, there was a span of 17 bases. The germline CDR1 and CDR2 sequences are SGHVS and FQNEAQ.

The table lists this clone with a few counts. The chain carries TRBV20-1 and TRBJ2-2; no reliable D call. From germline, CDR1 is DFQATT and CDR2 SNEGSKA (reference sequence). The V end lost 2 bases, the J end lost 3 bases, and 1 base lay between the germline ends. The CDR3 has 11 amino acids. In DNA, the CDR3 is TGCAGTGCTAGACACACCGGGGAGCTGTTTTTT. Protein product: CSARHTGELFF.

The sample holds many counts of this clone. The CDR3 region is CASSPTVTGEAFF. The CDR3 DNA reads as TGTGCCAGCAGCCCAACAGTTACAGGTGAAGCTTTCTTT. The chain combines TRBV7-8 with TRBJ1-1, with D possibly matching TRBD1 (5 bases). Germline assignment: CDR1 SGHVS and CDR2 FQNEAQ. This CDR3 has 13 residues. V was clipped by 5 bases and J by 7 bases, with 14 bases between them.

This clone was recorded many times. The chain couples TRBV18 to TRBJ2-5, with no clear D. V shed 6 bases and J shed 0 bases, with 14 bases lying between them. Germline CDR1 KGHSH, CDR2 LQKENI. This CDR3 comprises 15 residues. Here the CDR3 DNA reads TGTGCCAGCTCCACCCTTACGGCACACCAAGAGACCCAGTACTTC. Translating it yields CASSTLTAHQETQYF.

In its sample, this clone was seen many times. J is TRBJ2-5 and V is TRBV28, with a possible D match to TRBD2 (5 bases). Germline values: CDR1 MDHEN, CDR2 SYDVKM. Trimming pared 4 bases from V and 5 bases from J, leaving 5 bases between. This CDR3 region has 11 residues. CDR3 loop: CASSWRETQYF. The CDR3 nucleotides read TGTGCCAGCAGTTGGAGGGAGACCCAGTACTTC.

The sample holds a few counts of this clone. A much larger clone sits a single nucleotide away, making a read error possible. The same CDR3 can be traced to other DNA sequences in this sample. The chain links TRBV10-2 to TRBJ2-3, with 10 bases aligning to TRBD2. This CDR3 region has 18 residues. Germline CDR1 and CDR2: WSHSY and SAAADI. V was pared by 8 bases and J by 9 bases, with 23 bases of the junction left unmatched. The CDR3 loop is CASRRGSGRPRDRSTQYF. CDR3 in DNA: TGCGCCAGCCGGAGGGGTAGCGGGAGGCCCCGAGACAGGTCCACGCAGTATTTT.

This clone came up a few times. Germline is not matched at one junction end, which may reflect a read error. The CDR3 loop is CTISESYTGTGFQPQHF. CDR3 DNA sequence: TGTACCATCAGTGAGTCTTATACTGGGACAGGGTTTCAGCCCCAGCATTTT. The chain links TRBV10-3 to TRBJ1-5; 9 positions agree with TRBD1. The germline V gene encodes CDR1 ENHRY and CDR2 SYGVKD. This CDR3 spans 17 amino acids.

The CDR3 loop reads CASSPGTGVYNEQFF. DNA of the CDR3: TGTGCCAGTAGCCCGGGGACAGGGGTATACAATGAGCAGTTCTTC. The chain links TRBV19 to TRBJ2-1, with TRBD1 matching over 10 bases. Germline CDR1 reads LNHDA; CDR2 reads SQIVND (reference sequence). V lost 6 bases and J lost 4; bases outside the gene matches: 6. This CDR3 is built from 15 residues. Full variable domain (outside the CDR3, taken from reference TRBV19 and TRBJ2-1): DGGITQSPKYLFRKEGQNVTLSCEQNLNHDAMYWYRQDPGQGLRLIYYSQIVNDFQKGDIAEGYSVSREKKESFPLTVTSAQKNPTAFYLCASSPGTGVYNEQFFGPGTRLTVL.

This clone was picked up many times. One end of the junction fails to match germline, which may point to a read error. The gene calls are TRBV11-3 and TRBJ1-2; 7 bases line up with TRBD1. CDR1 and CDR2 from the germline V gene are SGHNT and YENEEA. There are 12 residues in the CDR3. CDR3 nucleotide sequence: TGTGCCAGCAGCTTAGATGACAGGGTGATCGCCTTC. Its translation: CASSLDDRVIAF.

This clone was counted at least ten times. Lacking the conserved final phenylalanine or tryptophan, this CDR3 likely reflects a read error. The V gene is TRBV9, the J gene TRBJ2-7; either TRBD1 or TRBD2 may fit D (5 bases each). CDR1 and CDR2 from the germline V gene are SGDLS and YYNGEE. Trimming took 3 bases from V and 2 from J, leaving 12 bases between them. This CDR3 has 14 residues. CDR3 sequence (DNA): TGTGCCAGCAGCGCCACGTGGGGGACCTACGAGCAGTACCTC. Its translation: CASSATWGTYEQYL.

This clone was counted many times. V is TRBV4-2 and J is TRBJ1-3; 7 nucleotides align to TRBD1. The J segment lost 7 bases and the V segment lost 4 bases, leaving 25 bases of the junction unmatched. Germline V gene lookup returns CDR1 LGHNA and CDR2 YNFKEQ. This CDR3 has 20 residues. The CDR3 spells CASSRRKARGKIGAGNTIYF. The CDR3 DNA is TGTGCCAGCAGCCGAAGGAAGGCCAGGGGGAAAATCGGTGCAGGGAACACCATATATTTT.

This clone showed up many times. This chain's CDR3 is CAREHLNTGELFF. DNA of the CDR3: TGTGCCCGGGAGCACCTCAACACCGGGGAGCTGTTTTTT. The rearrangement links TRBV30 to TRBJ2-2; weak D call: TRBD2 (6 bases). Germline V gene lookup returns CDR1 GTSNPN and CDR2 SVGIG (reference sequence). The CDR3 covers 13 residues. V was trimmed by 8 bases and J by 2 bases, leaving 12 bases between them.

In its sample, this clone was seen many times. The chain has TRBV28 and TRBJ2-6; D not resolved. The CDR3 covers 17 residues. V was pared by 8 bases and J by 1 base, with 18 bases between. Germline assignment: CDR1 MDHEN and CDR2 SYDVKM. The CDR3 sequence: CASCRAFSRSGANVLTF. In DNA, the CDR3 is TGTGCCAGCTGTAGGGCCTTCTCGAGGTCTGGGGCCAACGTCCTGACTTTC.

The genes are TRBV7-9 and TRBJ2-1; maybe TRBD1 (5 bases). Germline V gene lookup returns CDR1 SEHNR and CDR2 FQNEAQ (reference sequence). This CDR3 comprises 12 residues. The germline V and J ends were trimmed by 5 bases and 9 bases, with 11 bases remaining between them. CDR3 loop: CASSEAGFEQFF. Here the CDR3 DNA reads TGTGCCAGCAGCGAAGCAGGGTTTGAGCAGTTCTTC.

This clone was recorded at least ten times. The rearrangement links TRBV20-1 to TRBJ2-1; 14 bases map to TRBD2. Germline trimming cut 6 bases from V and 10 bases from J; bases unmatched to any gene: 2. Germline V CDR1 and CDR2: DFQATT, SNEGSKA (reference sequence). The CDR3 consists of 12 residues. CDR3 in amino acids: CSARTSGREQFF. The DNA of the CDR3 is TGCAGTGCGAGGACTAGCGGGAGGGAGCAGTTCTTC.

This clone has a handful of counts. V and J are TRBV27 and TRBJ2-7, with TRBD2 as a possible D gene (6 bases). Germline assignment: CDR1 MNHEY and CDR2 SMNVEV (reference sequence). The CDR3 length is 14 residues. The V end lost 7 bases, the J end lost 3 bases, and 16 bases lay between the germline ends. Here the CDR3 reads CASILSVGSYEQYF. The CDR3 DNA reads TGTGCCAGCATCCTCTCCGTCGGGAGCTACGAGCAGTACTTC.